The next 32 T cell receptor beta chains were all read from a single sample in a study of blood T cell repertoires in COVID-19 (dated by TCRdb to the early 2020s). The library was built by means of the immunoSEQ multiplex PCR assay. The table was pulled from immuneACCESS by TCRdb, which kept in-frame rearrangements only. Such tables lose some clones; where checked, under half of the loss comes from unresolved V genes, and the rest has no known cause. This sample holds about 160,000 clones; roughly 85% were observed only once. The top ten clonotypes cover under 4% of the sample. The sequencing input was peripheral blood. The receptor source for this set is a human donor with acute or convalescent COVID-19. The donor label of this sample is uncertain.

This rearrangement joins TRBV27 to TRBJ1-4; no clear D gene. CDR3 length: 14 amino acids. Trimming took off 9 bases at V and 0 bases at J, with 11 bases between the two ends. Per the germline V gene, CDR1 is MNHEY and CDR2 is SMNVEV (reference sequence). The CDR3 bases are TGTGCCAGTGGGTGGAGAGCAACTAATGAAAAACTGTTTTTT. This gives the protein CASGWRATNEKLFF. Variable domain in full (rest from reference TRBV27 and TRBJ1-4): EAQVTQNPRYLITVTGKKLTVTCSQNMNHEYMSWYRQDPGLGLRQIYYSMNVEVTDKGDVPEGYKVSRKEKRNFPLILESPSPNQTSLYFCASGWRATNEKLFFGSGTQLSVL.

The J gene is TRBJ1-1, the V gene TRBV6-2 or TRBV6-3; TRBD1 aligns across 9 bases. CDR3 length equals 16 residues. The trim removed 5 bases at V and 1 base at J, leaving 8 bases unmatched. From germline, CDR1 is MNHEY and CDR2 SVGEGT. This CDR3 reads CASSPPGTGKNTEAFF. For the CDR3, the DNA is TGTGCCAGCAGTCCCCCAGGGACAGGGAAGAACACTGAAGCTTTCTTT.

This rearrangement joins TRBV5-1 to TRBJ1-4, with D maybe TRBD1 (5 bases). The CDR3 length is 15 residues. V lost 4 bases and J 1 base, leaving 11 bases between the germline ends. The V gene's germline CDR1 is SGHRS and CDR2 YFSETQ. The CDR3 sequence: CASSPGSGTNEKLFF. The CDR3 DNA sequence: TGCGCCAGCAGCCCAGGGTCCGGAACTAATGAAAAACTGTTTTTT.

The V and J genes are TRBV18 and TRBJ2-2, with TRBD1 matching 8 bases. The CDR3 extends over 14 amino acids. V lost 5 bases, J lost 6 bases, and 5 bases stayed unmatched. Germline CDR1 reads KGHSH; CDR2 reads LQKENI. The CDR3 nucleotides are TGTGCCAGCTCAACGGACAGGGATCCCGGGGAGCTGTTTTTT. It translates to CASSTDRDPGELFF.

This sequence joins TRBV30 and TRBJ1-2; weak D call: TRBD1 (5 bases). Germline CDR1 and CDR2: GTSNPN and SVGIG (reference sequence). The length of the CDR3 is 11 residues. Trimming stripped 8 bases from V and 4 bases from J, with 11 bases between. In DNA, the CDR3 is TGTGCCGGCGACAGCATCTATGGCTACACCTTC. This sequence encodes CAGDSIYGYTF.

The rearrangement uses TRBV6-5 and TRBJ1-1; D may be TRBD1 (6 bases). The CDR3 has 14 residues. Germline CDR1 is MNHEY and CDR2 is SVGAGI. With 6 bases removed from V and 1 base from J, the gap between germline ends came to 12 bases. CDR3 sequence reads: CASRRTEKNTEAFF. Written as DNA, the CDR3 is TGTGCCAGCAGAAGGACAGAAAAGAACACTGAAGCTTTCTTT.

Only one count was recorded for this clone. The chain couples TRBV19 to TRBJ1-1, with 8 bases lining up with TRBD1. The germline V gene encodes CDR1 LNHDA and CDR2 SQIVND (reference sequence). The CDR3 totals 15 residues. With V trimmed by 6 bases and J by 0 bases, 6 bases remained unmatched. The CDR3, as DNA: TGTGCCAGTAGGGAACAGGGGGGGATGAACACTGAAGCTTTCTTT. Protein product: CASREQGGMNTEAFF.

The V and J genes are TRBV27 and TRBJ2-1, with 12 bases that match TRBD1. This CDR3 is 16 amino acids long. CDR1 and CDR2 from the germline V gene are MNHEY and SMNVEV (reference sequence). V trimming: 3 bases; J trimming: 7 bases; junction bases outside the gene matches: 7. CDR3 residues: CASSFTRDRGLNEQFF. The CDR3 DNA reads TGTGCCAGCAGTTTTACCCGGGACAGGGGGCTAAATGAGCAGTTCTTC.

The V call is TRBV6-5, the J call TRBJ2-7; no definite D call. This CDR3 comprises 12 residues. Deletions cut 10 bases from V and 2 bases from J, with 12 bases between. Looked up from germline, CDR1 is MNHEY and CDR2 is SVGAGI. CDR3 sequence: CATRYSPYEQYF. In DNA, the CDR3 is TGTGCCACCCGGTACAGCCCCTACGAGCAGTACTTC.

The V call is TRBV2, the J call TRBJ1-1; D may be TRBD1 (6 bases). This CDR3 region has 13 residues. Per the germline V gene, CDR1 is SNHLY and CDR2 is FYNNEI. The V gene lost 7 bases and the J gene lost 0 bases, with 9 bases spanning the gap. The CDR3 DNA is TGTGCCAGCAAGGGGGTTATGAACACTGAAGCTTTCTTT. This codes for CASKGVMNTEAFF.

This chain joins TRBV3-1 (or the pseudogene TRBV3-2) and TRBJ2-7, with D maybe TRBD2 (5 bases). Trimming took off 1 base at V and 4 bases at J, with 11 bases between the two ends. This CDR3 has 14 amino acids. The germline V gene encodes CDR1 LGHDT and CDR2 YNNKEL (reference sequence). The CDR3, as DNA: TGTGCCAGCAGCCAAGCCGCGGGTCCTTACGAGCAGTACTTC. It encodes CASSQAAGPYEQYF.

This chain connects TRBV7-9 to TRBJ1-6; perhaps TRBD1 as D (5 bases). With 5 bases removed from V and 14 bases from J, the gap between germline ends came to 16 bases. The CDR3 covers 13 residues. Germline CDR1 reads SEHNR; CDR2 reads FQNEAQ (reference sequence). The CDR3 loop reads CASSPRQPPTLHF. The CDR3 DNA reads TGTGCCAGCAGCCCCCGACAGCCGCCGACCCTCCACTTT.

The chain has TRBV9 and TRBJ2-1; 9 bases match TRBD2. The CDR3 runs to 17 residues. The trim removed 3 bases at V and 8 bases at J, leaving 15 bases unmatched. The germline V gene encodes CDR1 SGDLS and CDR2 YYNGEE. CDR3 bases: TGTGCCAGCAGCGGCGGGAAGGCGGGGGGGCTACGCGATGAGCAGTTCTTC. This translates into CASSGGKAGGLRDEQFF.

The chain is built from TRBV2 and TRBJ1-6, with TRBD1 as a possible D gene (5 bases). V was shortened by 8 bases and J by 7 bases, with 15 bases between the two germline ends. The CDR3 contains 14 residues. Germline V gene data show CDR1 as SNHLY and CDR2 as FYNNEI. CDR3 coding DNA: TGTGCCAGCCGCGGGGGTGGAGGCAATTCACCCCTCCACTTT. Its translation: CASRGGGGNSPLHF.

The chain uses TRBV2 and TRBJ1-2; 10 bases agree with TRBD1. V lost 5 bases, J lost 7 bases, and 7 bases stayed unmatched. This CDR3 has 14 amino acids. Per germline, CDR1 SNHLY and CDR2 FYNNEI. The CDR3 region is CASSYRDRGSGYTF. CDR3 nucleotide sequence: TGTGCCAGCAGTTACCGGGACAGGGGTAGTGGCTACACCTTC.

CDR3 in amino acids: CASSPAGATNEKLFF. The CDR3 coding sequence is TGCGCCAGCAGCCCTGCAGGTGCAACTAATGAAAAACTGTTTTTT. The chain is built from TRBV4-3 and TRBJ1-4, with no clear D. Between the trimmed V and J ends, which lost 4 bases and 0 bases, there was a span of 9 bases. Germline V CDR1 and CDR2: LGHNA, YSLEER. This CDR3 contains 15 residues.

CDR3: CASSLEGQGVLRYTF. The CDR3 coding sequence is TGTGCCAGCAGTTTGGAGGGACAGGGAGTCTTGCGCTACACCTTC. The chain recombines TRBV28 with TRBJ1-2, with 9 bases identical to TRBD1. V dropped 3 bases and J dropped 9; count of bases not matched to a gene: 11. The germline V gene has CDR1 MDHEN and CDR2 SYDVKM. The CDR3 is 15 residues long.

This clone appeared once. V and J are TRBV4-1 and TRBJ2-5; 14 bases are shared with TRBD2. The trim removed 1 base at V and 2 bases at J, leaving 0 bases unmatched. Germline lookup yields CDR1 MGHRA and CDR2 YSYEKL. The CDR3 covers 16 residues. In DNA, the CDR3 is TGCGCCAGCAGCCAAGGACTAGCGGGGGGGCAAGAGACCCAGTACTTC. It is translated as CASSQGLAGGQETQYF.

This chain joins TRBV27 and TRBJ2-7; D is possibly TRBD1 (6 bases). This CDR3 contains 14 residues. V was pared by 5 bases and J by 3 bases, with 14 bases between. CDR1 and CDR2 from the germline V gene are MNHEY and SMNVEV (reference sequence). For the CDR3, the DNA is TGTGCCAGCAGTGCCGGGACAAAGGGCTACGAGCAGTACTTC. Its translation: CASSAGTKGYEQYF.

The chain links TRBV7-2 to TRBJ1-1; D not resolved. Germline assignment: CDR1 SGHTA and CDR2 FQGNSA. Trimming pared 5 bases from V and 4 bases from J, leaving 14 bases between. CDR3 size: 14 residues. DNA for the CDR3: TGTGCCAGCAGCACCCCGAGGCCTGGCACTGAAGCTTTCTTT. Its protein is CASSTPRPGTEAFF.

CDR3 loop: CASSPPRGRTTEAFF. CDR3 nucleotides: TGTGCCAGCAGCCCCCCAAGAGGGAGGACGACTGAAGCTTTCTTT. V gene TRBV3-1 (or the pseudogene TRBV3-2) combines with J gene TRBJ1-1; D ambiguous. The length of the CDR3 is 15 residues. Germline V CDR1 and CDR2: LGHDT, YNNKEL (reference sequence). Trimming stripped 4 bases from V and 5 bases from J, with 17 bases between.

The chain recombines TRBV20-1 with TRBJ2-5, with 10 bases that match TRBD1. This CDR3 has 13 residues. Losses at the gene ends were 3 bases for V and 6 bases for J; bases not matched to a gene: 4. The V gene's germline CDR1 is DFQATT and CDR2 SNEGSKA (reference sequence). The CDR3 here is CSASGDRGKTQYF. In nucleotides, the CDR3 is TGCAGTGCTAGTGGGGACAGGGGAAAGACCCAGTACTTC.

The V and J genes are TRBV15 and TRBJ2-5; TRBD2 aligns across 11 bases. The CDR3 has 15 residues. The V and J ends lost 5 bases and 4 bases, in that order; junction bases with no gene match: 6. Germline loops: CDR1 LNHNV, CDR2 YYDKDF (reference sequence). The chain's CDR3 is CATSFSGGVRETQYF. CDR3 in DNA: TGTGCCACCAGCTTTAGCGGGGGGGTTAGAGAGACCCAGTACTTC.

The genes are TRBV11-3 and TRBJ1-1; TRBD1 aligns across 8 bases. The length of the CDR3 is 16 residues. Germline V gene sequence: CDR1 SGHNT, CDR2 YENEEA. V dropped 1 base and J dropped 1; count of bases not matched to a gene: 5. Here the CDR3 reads CASSLGTGTGNTEAFF. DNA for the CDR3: TGTGCCAGCAGCTTAGGAACCGGGACAGGGAACACTGAAGCTTTCTTT.

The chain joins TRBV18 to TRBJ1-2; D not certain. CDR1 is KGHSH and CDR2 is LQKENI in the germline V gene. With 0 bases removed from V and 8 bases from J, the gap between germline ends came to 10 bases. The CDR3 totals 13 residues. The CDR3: CASSPPQQSGYTF. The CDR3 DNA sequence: TGTGCCAGCTCACCACCTCAACAATCCGGCTACACCTTC.

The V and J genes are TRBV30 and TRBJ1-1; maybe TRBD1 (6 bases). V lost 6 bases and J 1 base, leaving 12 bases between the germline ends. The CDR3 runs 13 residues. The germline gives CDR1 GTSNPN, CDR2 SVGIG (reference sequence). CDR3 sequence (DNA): TGTGCCTGCCCGGGACATACGAACACTGAAGCTTTCTTT. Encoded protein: CACPGHTNTEAFF.

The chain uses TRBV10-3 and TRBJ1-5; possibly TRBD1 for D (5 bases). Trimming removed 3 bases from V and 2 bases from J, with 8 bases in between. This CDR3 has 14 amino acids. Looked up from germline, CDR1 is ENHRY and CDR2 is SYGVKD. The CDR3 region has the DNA TGTGCCATCAGTGACAGGGATGGCAATCAGCCCCAGCATTTT. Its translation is CAISDRDGNQPQHF.

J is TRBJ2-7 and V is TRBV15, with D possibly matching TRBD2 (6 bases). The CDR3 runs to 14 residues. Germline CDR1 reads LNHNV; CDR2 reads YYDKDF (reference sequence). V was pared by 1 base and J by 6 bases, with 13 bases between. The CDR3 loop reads CATSRVRGTVEQYF. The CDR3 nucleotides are TGTGCCACCAGCAGAGTTCGGGGGACCGTCGAGCAGTACTTC.

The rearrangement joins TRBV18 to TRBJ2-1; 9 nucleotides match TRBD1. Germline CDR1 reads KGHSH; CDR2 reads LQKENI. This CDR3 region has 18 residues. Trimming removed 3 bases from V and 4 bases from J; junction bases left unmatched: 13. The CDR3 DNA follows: TGTGCCAGCTCACCCGAACTACCCGGGACAGGGAATTACAATGAGCAGTTCTTC. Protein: CASSPELPGTGNYNEQFF.

DNA for the CDR3: TGTGCCAGTAGTATATCCGTAGCGGGGGGCGTCCATGAGCAGTTCTTC. Translating it yields CASSISVAGGVHEQFF. This chain uses TRBV19 with TRBJ2-1, with 10 bases lining up with TRBD2. CDR3 size: 16 residues. J lost 8 bases, V lost 2 bases, and 9 bases had no gene match. From germline, CDR1 is LNHDA and CDR2 SQIVND (reference sequence).

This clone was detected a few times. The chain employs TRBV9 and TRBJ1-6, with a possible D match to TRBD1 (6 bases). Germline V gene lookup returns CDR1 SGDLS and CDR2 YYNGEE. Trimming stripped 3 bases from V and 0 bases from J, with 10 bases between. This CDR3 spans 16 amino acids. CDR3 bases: TGTGCCAGCAGCGCCGGACAGAGCTCCTATAATTCACCCCTCCACTTT. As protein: CASSAGQSSYNSPLHF.

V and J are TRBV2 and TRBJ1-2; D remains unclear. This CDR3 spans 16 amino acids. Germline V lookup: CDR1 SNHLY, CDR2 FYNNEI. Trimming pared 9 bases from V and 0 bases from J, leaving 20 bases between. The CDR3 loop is CASEKGGSGANYGYTF. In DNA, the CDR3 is TGTGCCAGTGAAAAGGGAGGGAGTGGGGCTAACTATGGCTACACCTTC.